Here is one T cell receptor (beta chain) with its context. The data are from a study of cytomegalovirus exposure and HLA in healthy donors. The ends were cut back, 5 bases at V and 5 bases at J, with 19 bases in the middle. The CDR3 consists of 15 residues. Germline V gene lookup returns CDR1 MNHEY and CDR2 SMNVEV (reference sequence). PCR employed 60 Vbeta and 13 Jbeta primers. Assay: immunoSEQ multiplex PCR; the TCRdb copy retains only in-frame clones and omits some. This sample's table reports 30,000 to 35,000 clones. V and J are TRBV27 and TRBJ2-7; maybe TRBD1 (5 bases). The specimen was PBMCs. The source is a woman aged 40 to 55 in good health and CMV-seropositive. The CDR3 region has the DNA TGTGCCAGCAGTGTGGCTAGGGGATTTAGGGACGAGCAGTACTTC. The encoded protein is CASSVARGFRDEQYF.